Listed below are T cell receptor beta chains from one sample, sequenced in a study of blood T cell repertoires in COVID-19. Using immunoSEQ multiplex PCR, the repertoire was profiled, and TCRdb retains in-frame clones only, with some absent. Of about 190,000 clones listed, under 85% are singletons. What was sequenced was peripheral blood. The receptors stem from a woman aged 35 to 49 with acute or convalescent COVID-19. The CDR3 runs from the conserved cysteine through the conserved F or W. D genes are given only for firm matches. Clone sizes are given selectively: once, few, many, or a class where the clone is expanded.

clone_size	d_call	v_call	j_call	cdr3_aa	cdr3_nt
NA	NA	TRBV14	TRBJ2-2	CASSQGYTGWLATGELFF	TGTGCCAGCAGCCAAGGTTATACGGGCTGGCTAGCGACCGGGGAGCTGTTTTTT
NA	NA	TRBV4-1	TRBJ1-5	CASSPKQGSNQPQHF	TGCGCCAGCAGCCCGAAACAGGGTAGCAATCAGCCCCAGCATTTT
NA	TRBD2	TRBV9	TRBJ2-5	CASSPRTSRETQYF	TGTGCCAGCAGCCCCCGGACTAGCCGGGAGACCCAGTACTTC
few	TRBD1	TRBV29-1	TRBJ2-7	CSGGGTGILQAYEQYF	TGCAGCGGTGGAGGGACAGGTATCCTACAGGCCTACGAGCAGTACTTC
NA	TRBD1	TRBV27	TRBJ2-1	CASSLQNLGSQNRQGRYNEQFF	TGTGCCAGCAGTTTACAGAACTTGGGGTCACAAAATCGACAGGGAAGGTACAATGAGCAGTTCTTC
NA	NA	TRBV2	TRBJ2-2	CASTEEHTGELFF	TGTGCCAGCACCGAGGAACACACCGGGGAGCTGTTTTTT
NA	TRBD1	TRBV28	TRBJ1-5	CASSFGTGGRQPQHF	TGTGCCAGCAGTTTCGGGACAGGGGGCAGGCAGCCCCAGCATTTT
NA	NA	TRBV28	TRBJ1-2	CASSLGGSYGYTF	TGTGCCAGCAGTTTGGGAGGGTCCTATGGCTACACCTTC
NA	TRBD1	TRBV18	TRBJ1-4	CASSPGYRGDEKLFF	TGTGCCAGCTCACCAGGGTACAGGGGTGATGAAAAACTGTTTTTT
NA	NA	TRBV18	TRBJ1-6	CASSHGFAGPNSPLHF	TGTGCCAGCTCACACGGGTTTGCGGGCCCGAATTCACCCCTCCACTTT
NA	TRBD1	TRBV5-1	TRBJ1-4	CASSSTGQGGPEKLFF	TGCGCCAGCAGCTCCACAGGGCAGGGGGGTCCCGAAAAACTGTTTTTT
few	NA	TRBV3-1/TRBV3-2	TRBJ1-1	CASSQVNRREGTEAFF	TGTGCCAGCAGCCAGGTTAATCGGCGGGAGGGCACTGAAGCTTTCTTT
NA	TRBD2	TRBV18	TRBJ2-1	CASSLDLSGVGEQFF	TGTGCCAGCTCACTAGACCTTAGCGGGGTTGGGGAGCAGTTCTTC
NA	NA	TRBV5-4	TRBJ2-2	CASSLAKRGTGELFF	TGTGCCAGCAGCTTGGCCAAAAGGGGTACCGGGGAGCTGTTTTTT
NA	NA	TRBV12-3/TRBV12-4	TRBJ1-1	CASTDRLQGEAFF	TGTGCCAGCACCGACAGGTTGCAGGGAGAAGCTTTCTTT
NA	TRBD2	TRBV10-3	TRBJ2-5	CAIRGLAGEGTQYF	TGTGCCATCAGAGGACTAGCGGGAGAGGGGACCCAGTACTTC
NA	TRBD1	TRBV28	TRBJ2-7	CASSLTGGGEQYF	TGTGCCAGCAGCCTAACAGGGGGCGGAGAGCAGTACTTC
NA	TRBD2	TRBV10-3	TRBJ2-3	CAISGLAGIADTQYF	TGTGCCATCAGCGGACTAGCGGGAATCGCAGATACGCAGTATTTT
few	NA	TRBV2	TRBJ2-7	CASRDYLSEQYF	TGTGCCAGCAGGGACTATCTATCCGAGCAGTACTTC
NA	NA	TRBV28	TRBJ1-6	CASSLAGDYNSPLHF	TGTGCCAGCAGTCTCGCGGGAGATTATAATTCACCCCTCCACTTT
NA	NA	TRBV7-9	TRBJ2-2	CASSARVEGGELFF	TGTGCCAGCAGCGCACGGGTGGAGGGCGGGGAGCTGTTTTTT
NA	TRBD2	TRBV13	TRBJ2-1	CASSSGLAEASGQFF	TGTGCCAGCAGCTCGGGACTAGCGGAGGCCTCGGGGCAGTTCTTC
NA	NA	TRBV28	TRBJ1-1	CASRTAGLNTEAFF	TGTGCCAGCAGGACAGCCGGGTTGAACACTGAAGCTTTCTTT